Below, 13 T cell receptor beta chains from the same sample are listed, as sequenced in a study of T cell clones after liver transplantation. Produced via immunoSEQ multiplex PCR; TCRdb's table is partial and in-frame only. The table records over 50,000 clones, roughly 84% of them present only once. This sample comprised CD4+ T cells from blood, obtained before liver transplant. These receptors all stem from a human donor who received a liver transplant.

This clone has a handful of counts. This chain joins TRBV5-1 and TRBJ1-2, with TRBD1 identical over 8 bases. The CDR3 spans 15 residues. The V gene's germline CDR1 is SGHRS and CDR2 YFSETQ. The V gene end was trimmed by 1 base and the J gene end by 13 bases; junction bases not matched to a gene: 15. CDR3 protein: CASSLLSPAGGDPTF. The CDR3 region has the DNA TGCGCCAGCAGCTTGCTTTCACCGGCAGGGGGCGATCCCACCTTC.

The chain has TRBV7-2 and TRBJ2-7; 14 nucleotides match TRBD2. The CDR3 has 15 amino acids. V dropped 5 bases and J dropped 8; count of bases not matched to a gene: 8. CDR1 SGHTA and CDR2 FQGNSA come from the germline V gene. The CDR3 sequence is CASSMRTSGRIKQYF. The CDR3 nucleotides read TGTGCCAGCAGCATGAGGACTAGCGGGAGGATAAAGCAGTACTTC.

The chain is built from TRBV29-1 and TRBJ1-2; tentative D call: TRBD1 (6 bases). CDR3 length: 12 residues. CDR1 and CDR2 (germline): SQVTM, ANQGSEA. Trimming took off 7 bases at V and 8 bases at J, with 17 bases between the two ends. CDR3 sequence: CSGGTSGRGYTF. CDR3 nucleotide sequence: TGCAGCGGGGGGACATCGGGCCGGGGCTACACCTTC.

This chain uses TRBV5-1 with TRBJ2-7, with 7 bases that match TRBD2. The trim removed 4 bases at V and 2 bases at J, leaving 15 bases unmatched. Germline assignment: CDR1 SGHRS and CDR2 YFSETQ. The CDR3 covers 17 residues. The CDR3 loop reads CASSLTREGQGTYEQYF. In DNA, the CDR3 is TGCGCCAGCAGCCTGACTAGGGAGGGGCAGGGAACCTACGAGCAGTACTTC.

The gene calls are TRBV25-1 and TRBJ2-3; tentatively, D is TRBD2 (6 bases). The germline CDR1 and CDR2 sequences are MGHDK and SYGVNS. There are 15 residues in the CDR3. The germline V and J ends were trimmed by 4 bases and 2 bases, with 13 bases remaining between them. The CDR3 DNA sequence: TGTGCCAGCAGTGCCCGGGACTTCAACACAGATACGCAGTATTTT. Protein: CASSARDFNTDTQYF.

The V call is TRBV29-1, the J call TRBJ2-7; 11 nucleotides line up with TRBD2. CDR1 SQVTM and CDR2 ANQGSEA come from the germline V gene. The junction had 7 bases not matched to a gene; V was cut back by 3 bases and J by 0 bases. This CDR3 has 16 residues. Here the CDR3 DNA reads TGCAGCGTTGAGGTTTTTGGGACTAGCGGCTCCTACGAGCAGTACTTC. Protein sequence: CSVEVFGTSGSYEQYF.

The CDR3 is CASSLVSGANVLTF. Written as DNA, the CDR3 is TGTGCCAGCAGCTTAGTGTCTGGGGCCAACGTCCTGACTTTC. The chain joins TRBV11-2 to TRBJ2-6, with D unclear. The CDR3 is 14 residues long. CDR1 SGHAT and CDR2 FQNNGV come from the germline V gene. Trimming left V 1 base short and J 1 base short, with 2 bases between.

This clone was found once. This rearrangement joins TRBV5-4 to TRBJ2-2, with unresolved D. Trimming took off 6 bases at V and 6 bases at J, with 15 bases between the two ends. This CDR3 is built from 14 residues. Germline CDR1 reads SGHNT; CDR2 reads YYREEE (reference sequence). The CDR3 nucleotides are TGTGCCAGCACAAATGCGAAGGGCCCCGGGGAGCTGTTTTTT. Amino acid sequence: CASTNAKGPGELFF.

The gene calls are TRBV4-3 and TRBJ2-2; TRBD2 matches 8 bases. The CDR3 is made up of 14 amino acids. V shed 2 bases, J shed 6 bases, and the junction held 2 bases outside the gene matches. CDR1 and CDR2 from the germline V gene are LGHNA and YSLEER. The CDR3 loop is CASSQLGGAGELFF. The CDR3 DNA sequence: TGCGCCAGCAGCCAACTCGGGGGGGCCGGGGAGCTGTTTTTT.

The chain links TRBV14 to TRBJ2-7; D gene unclear. The germline gives CDR1 SGHDN, CDR2 FVKESK. V dropped 3 bases and J dropped 4 bases, with 10 bases sitting between them. CDR3 length equals 13 residues. The CDR3 coding sequence is TGTGCCAGCAGCCATTCGGACCGATACGAGCAGTACTTC. This codes for CASSHSDRYEQYF.

This sequence joins TRBV5-1 and TRBJ2-7, with 10 bases that match TRBD2. CDR1 SGHRS and CDR2 YFSETQ come from the germline V gene. With V trimmed by 4 bases and J by 2 bases, 3 bases remained unmatched. The CDR3 has 14 amino acids. The CDR3: CASSVTSGPYEQYF. CDR3 coding DNA: TGCGCCAGCAGCGTGACTAGCGGGCCCTACGAGCAGTACTTC.

This clone was observed a few times. The V gene is TRBV14, the J gene TRBJ1-2, with D perhaps TRBD1 (5 bases). The V end lost 0 bases, the J end lost 10 bases, and 12 bases lay between the germline ends. Looked up from germline, CDR1 is SGHDN and CDR2 is FVKESK. This CDR3 region has 13 residues. CDR3 region: CASSQDMDNDYTF. As DNA, the CDR3 is TGTGCCAGCAGCCAAGACATGGACAATGACTACACCTTC.

The chain is built from TRBV7-2 and TRBJ2-2; D not certain. The germline CDR1 and CDR2 sequences are SGHTA and FQGNSA. There are 15 residues in the CDR3. Deletions cut 6 bases from V and 1 base from J, with 12 bases between. CDR3 in amino acids: CASSPGSGNTGELFF. The CDR3 bases are TGTGCCAGCAGTCCTGGAAGTGGGAACACCGGGGAGCTGTTTTTT.